This TCR beta chain originates from a study of blood T cell repertoires in COVID-19 (dated by TCRdb to the early 2020s). About the study as a whole: Collaborator samples came from the United States, Italy and Spain and covered acute and convalescent phases of COVID-19. The material from the prospective study consisted of cDNA or gDNA derived from T cells, B-cell-depleted T cells, or PBMCs. The dataset comprised deeply sampled blood TCRbeta repertoires from subjects exposed to, actively infected with, or recovered from COVID-19. Nearly every sample came with metadata listing a de-identified subject ID, COVID-19 status, age in years and sex. The repertoires were released in a freely available public database intended as a resource for research on the immune response to SARS-CoV-2. Where available, HLA class I and class II types were taken from metadata supplied by the sample provider and were not determined by assay-based typing. Samples were obtained from the ongoing ImmuneRACE study (first 160 participants) and from roughly 1,300 subjects provided by 6 global collaborators.

A word on this clone: Its antigen is still unknown. Base quality data are lacking; no much larger clone is found one base away.

Findings and caveats that apply to the study as a whole: How much clinical and demographic metadata was included differed by source and by participant, and the metadata was provided uncurated.

V is pruned by 5 bases and J by 1 base, leaving 2 bases of the junction without a gene match. Including the terminal cysteine and phenylalanine, the CDR3 comprises 13 residues. The kept DNA is CDR3 alone, 39 bases in frame from the first base. CDR1 SEHNR and CDR2 FQNEAQ were looked up in the germline V gene (reference sequence). The immunoSEQ Assay, a bias-controlled multiplex PCR, was used to amplify TCRbeta CDR3 regions from genomic DNA. Regarding the original processing steps: Within the assay, amplification of reference gene primers was used to estimate how many nucleated cells each sample contained. Sequence reads were collapsed and filtered to measure the absolute abundance of every unique TCRbeta CDR3 rearrangement. For each sample, productive Simpson clonality was calculated as the square root of Simpson's diversity index across productive rearrangements. TCRdb took this table from immuneACCESS and kept in-frame rearrangements with V and J called. Such tables lack part of the clones; where checked against another copy, unresolved V genes explain under half of the gap, and the rest is unexplained. The V and J calls and the clone size are those of that table, but D and trimming were determined from the DNA. The sample table shows more than 200,000 clones, and about 88% are seen once. The biggest ten clones account for approximately 2.2% of the sample.

A second Seattle source provided samples from volunteer blood donors who had recovered from COVID-19. Whole blood was collected in K2EDTA tubes by collaborating institutions according to the institutions' own protocols. Collaborator samples were shipped for TCRbeta analysis as frozen whole blood, isolated PBMCs, or DNA extracted from either sample type. The sequence came from a woman aged 40 to 50 who had recovered from COVID-19. The material sequenced was peripheral blood. The rearranged segments are TRBV7-9 and TRBJ2-7; the junction holds 7 bases that match TRBD1. The encoded CDR3 is CASSATGSYEQYF. The nucleotides are TGTGCCAGCAGCGCGACAGGGTCCTACGAGCAGTACTTC.